The next 30 T cell receptor beta chains were all read from a single sample in a study of CD8 T cells in ankylosing spondylitis (dated by TCRdb to 2016 to 2017). Libraries were constructed by 5' RACE. Sequenced on an Illumina HiSeq 2500. TCRdb trimmed public reads at Q25 via fastp, called clones via MiXCR and kept in-frame beta chains. Each CDR3 protein gets just one entry, which takes the most common genes and DNA from the rows behind it. For this sample there are about 240,000 distinct CDR3 sequences; 8% to 10% appear just once. The leading ten clones occupy 4.8% of the sample. The sequenced material came from blood, either unsorted or a sorted T cell fraction (not recorded which). Receptor source: a female donor with ankylosing spondylitis or in good health (not recorded which).

This clonotype was detected ten times or more. This chain links TRBV27 with TRBJ1-2; possible D gene TRBD1, 5 bases. The V and J ends lost 4 bases and 0 bases respectively, with 18 bases between them. The CDR3 consists of 17 residues. Germline loops: CDR1 MNHEY, CDR2 SMNVEV (reference sequence). The CDR3 reads CASSSGIFDSPNYGYTF. CDR3 nucleotides: TGTGCCAGCAGTTCTGGGATATTCGACAGCCCTAACTATGGCTACACCTTC.

With respect to this clonotype: One end of the junction is discordant with germline, which a read error may explain. V usage is TRBV7-2 and J usage is TRBJ2-3; 8 bases line up with TRBD2. The CDR3 has 16 residues. Germline loops: CDR1 SGHTA, CDR2 FQGNSA. The CDR3 protein is CASGLTSDFGTDTQYF. The CDR3 bases are TGTGCCAGCGGCTTGACTAGCGACTTCGGGACAGATACGCAGTATTTT.

CDR3 protein: CASSLQGLARGEQFF. The CDR3 bases are TGTGCCAGCAGCCTCCAGGGACTAGCAAGGGGTGAGCAGTTCTTC. The chain uses TRBV6-2 or TRBV6-3 and TRBJ2-1; the match to TRBD2 covers 9 bases. Germline CDR1 is MNHEY and CDR2 is SVGEGT. This CDR3 is 15 amino acids long. After removal of 6 bases from V and 9 bases from J, the junction contained 12 bases not matched to a gene.

This clonotype came up many times. The chain joins TRBV6-5 to TRBJ2-7; TRBD2 matches at 11 bases. Germline V gives CDR1 MNHEY, CDR2 SVGAGI. This CDR3 has 16 residues. With V trimmed by 0 bases and J by 2 bases, 3 bases remained unmatched. The CDR3: CASSYSSSGRAYEQYF. The DNA of the CDR3 is TGTGCCAGCAGTTACTCGAGTAGCGGGAGGGCCTACGAGCAGTACTTC.

This clonotype was recorded at least ten times. The genes are TRBV20-1 and TRBJ2-7; TRBD2 matches at 9 bases. The germline gives CDR1 DFQATT, CDR2 SNEGSKA (reference sequence). Trimming took 1 base from V and 2 from J; bases not matched to a gene: 3. The CDR3 is 14 amino acids. CDR3 nucleotide sequence: TGCAGTGCTAGAGTCCCTAGCGGGACCTACGAGCAGTACTTC. Translation gives CSARVPSGTYEQYF.

In this sample, this clonotype turned up many times. The CDR3 region has the DNA TGTGCCAGCAGCCAAGACGGCGGCGGGAGGATCAATGAGCAGTTCTTC. Its protein is CASSQDGGGRINEQFF. The chain carries TRBV3-1 and TRBJ2-1; 8 nucleotides agree with TRBD2. CDR1 is LGHDT, CDR2 YNNKEL, per germline (reference sequence). The CDR3 runs 16 residues. J gave up 6 bases and V 0 bases, and 7 bases lay outside the gene matches.

This clonotype has ten or more counts. The J gene is TRBJ1-1, the V gene TRBV7-2; 8 nucleotides line up with TRBD1. The CDR3 has 13 amino acids. In germline, CDR1 is SGHTA, CDR2 FQGNSA. V gave up 5 bases and J gave up 6 bases; unmatched junction bases: 5. CDR3 coding DNA: TGTGCCAGCAGCCCACTACAGGGGGCTGAAGCTTTCTTT. Translation gives CASSPLQGAEAFF.

The chain has TRBV19 and TRBJ1-2; D is uncertain. Germline lookup yields CDR1 LNHDA and CDR2 SQIVND (reference sequence). The CDR3 spans 17 residues. V lost 9 bases, J lost 4 bases, and 27 bases lay in between. The DNA for the CDR3 is TGTGCCAGCAACGTCGTAGCGGAGGCGACTGCTTCCTATGGCTACACCTTC. Protein: CASNVVAEATASYGYTF.

This clonotype was counted many times. The gene calls are TRBV2 and TRBJ1-5; D unresolved. V was cut by 3 bases and J by 2 bases, with 11 bases left in between. The length of the CDR3 is 15 residues. The V gene's germline CDR1 is SNHLY and CDR2 FYNNEI. CDR3 region: CASSDDPAGNQPQHF. The CDR3 DNA is TGTGCCAGCAGTGACGACCCGGCGGGCAATCAGCCCCAGCATTTT.

This clonotype was seen many times. This chain joins TRBV5-1 and TRBJ1-2, with TRBD1 as a possible D gene (5 bases). From germline, CDR1 is SGHRS and CDR2 YFSETQ. This CDR3 has 14 residues. The germline V and J ends were trimmed by 4 bases and 6 bases, with 16 bases remaining between them. CDR3 sequence (DNA): TGCGCCAGCAGCCCCACTGGGGGTGGGGATGGCTACACCTTC. It is translated as CASSPTGGGDGYTF.

This clonotype came up many times. The chain recombines TRBV28 with TRBJ1-2; weak D call: TRBD1 (6 bases). Per the germline V gene, CDR1 is MDHEN and CDR2 is SYDVKM. This CDR3 region has 14 residues. The V end was cut by 6 bases, the J end by 5 bases, with 16 bases between. This CDR3 is CASSRWGAAYGYTF. The CDR3 coding sequence is TGTGCCAGCAGCCGTTGGGGGGCGGCTTATGGCTACACCTTC.

This clonotype was counted many times. The rearrangement uses TRBV29-1 and TRBJ2-6; D remains unclear. This CDR3 region has 15 residues. V lost 3 bases, J lost 0 bases, and 9 bases lay in between. Germline V lookup: CDR1 SQVTM, CDR2 ANQGSEA. CDR3 in amino acids: CSVDWGSSGANVLTF. CDR3 coding DNA: TGCAGCGTTGATTGGGGTTCCTCTGGGGCCAACGTCCTGACTTTC. Complete variable domain (other parts from reference TRBV29-1 and TRBJ2-6): SAVISQKPSRDICQRGTSLTIQCQVDSQVTMMFWYRQQPGQSLTLIATANQGSEATYESGFVIDKFPISRPNLTFSTLTVSNMSPEDSSIYLCSVDWGSSGANVLTFGAGSRLTVL.

The sample holds many counts of this clonotype. The chain couples TRBV4-3 to TRBJ2-3; 7 nucleotides line up with TRBD2. In germline, CDR1 is LGHNA, CDR2 YSLEER. This CDR3 has 18 residues. V gave up 0 bases and J gave up 4 bases; unmatched junction bases: 13. The CDR3 DNA sequence: TGCGCCAGCAGCCAAGAATACCCAGCGGGACTTGCGGCAGATACGCAGTATTTT. Translation: CASSQEYPAGLAADTQYF.

This clonotype was seen ten or more times. V gene TRBV6-5 combines with J gene TRBJ2-7, with 10 bases fitting TRBD1. Germline loops: CDR1 MNHEY, CDR2 SVGAGI. The CDR3 runs to 16 residues. The ends lost 3 bases at V and 5 bases at J; junction bases unmatched: 10. CDR3 sequence: CASSYTPATGGNEQYF. CDR3 DNA: TGTGCCAGCAGTTATACCCCAGCGACAGGGGGCAACGAGCAGTACTTC.

The table lists this clonotype with many counts. The V and J genes are TRBV29-1 and TRBJ2-3, with D possibly matching TRBD2 (6 bases). Trimming pared 6 bases from V and 0 bases from J, leaving 16 bases between. The CDR3 sequence is 15 residues long. Per the germline V gene, CDR1 is SQVTM and CDR2 is ANQGSEA. The CDR3 DNA is TGCAGCGTCTCCCCCCTTGGGGGGAGCACAGATACGCAGTATTTT. This codes for CSVSPLGGSTDTQYF.

This clonotype was seen at least ten times. The chain carries TRBV5-1 and TRBJ1-6; the match to TRBD1 covers 8 bases. Germline CDR1 reads SGHRS; CDR2 reads YFSETQ. This CDR3 contains 15 residues. V shed 0 bases, J shed 10 bases, and the junction held 6 bases outside the gene matches. The CDR3, as DNA: TGCGCCAGCAGCTTGGCCGGACAGGGAAGGTCACCCCTCCACTTT. Encoded protein: CASSLAGQGRSPLHF.

This clonotype was observed at least ten times. The CDR3 here is CASSRTSGLYEQYF. The CDR3 region has the DNA TGTGCCAGCAGCCGGACTAGCGGATTATACGAGCAGTACTTC. The chain links TRBV5-6 to TRBJ2-7, with TRBD2 identical over 10 bases. V was clipped by 4 bases and J by 4 bases; unmatched bases: 5. The CDR3 consists of 14 residues. Germline values: CDR1 SGHDT, CDR2 YYEEEE.

This clonotype was found many times. The CDR3 DNA is TGCAGTGTAAGCTCCCGATTATACAATGAGCAGTTCTTC. This encodes CSVSSRLYNEQFF. V is TRBV20-1 and J is TRBJ2-1; the D is unclear. V shed 7 bases and J shed 4 bases, with 14 bases lying between them. The CDR3 contains 13 residues. Germline V gives CDR1 DFQATT, CDR2 SNEGSKA (reference sequence).

This clonotype was counted at least ten times. V gene TRBV20-1 combines with J gene TRBJ1-2; a weak D match, TRBD1 (6 bases). The CDR3 is 12 residues long. Trimming took off 1 base at V and 6 bases at J, with 9 bases between the two ends. Per the germline V gene, CDR1 is DFQATT and CDR2 is SNEGSKA (reference sequence). For the CDR3, the DNA is TGCAGTGCTAGAGCATCAGGGGATGGCTACACCTTC. Amino acids: CSARASGDGYTF.

This clonotype was seen more than once but under ten times. V is TRBV5-1 and J is TRBJ2-5; either TRBD1 or TRBD2 may fit D (5 bases each). V was clipped by 2 bases and J by 4 bases, with 12 bases between them. This CDR3 region has 14 residues. Germline values: CDR1 SGHRS, CDR2 YFSETQ. The CDR3 reads CASSFHTGAETQYF. The CDR3 nucleotides read TGCGCCAGCAGCTTCCACACCGGGGCAGAGACCCAGTACTTC.

This clonotype was seen at least ten times. The rearrangement uses TRBV3-1 and TRBJ1-4; D perhaps matches TRBD1 (5 bases). The CDR3 is 13 amino acids. V was trimmed by 9 bases and J by 8 bases, leaving 16 bases between them. Germline V gives CDR1 LGHDT, CDR2 YNNKEL (reference sequence). The CDR3 bases are TGTGCCAGTCGGTCCGGGGCGGAAGAAAAACTGTTTTTT. Translated: CASRSGAEEKLFF.

J is TRBJ2-5 and V is TRBV5-4; D is uncertain. The CDR3 is 13 residues long. Trimming removed 1 base from V and 5 bases from J, with 9 bases in between. Germline V gives CDR1 SGHNT, CDR2 YYREEE (reference sequence). CDR3 nucleotides: TGTGCCAGCAGCTTGCGATACACCGAGACCCAGTACTTC. Translating gives CASSLRYTETQYF. The full variable domain, with the rest looked up from reference TRBV5-4 and TRBJ2-5, is ETGVTQSPTHLIKTRGQQVTLRCSSQSGHNTVSWYQQALGQGPQFIFQYYREEENGRGNFPPRFSGLQFPNYSSELNVNALELDDSALYLCASSLRYTETQYFGPGTRLLVL.

This clonotype came up many times. V usage is TRBV2 and J usage is TRBJ1-5; TRBD1 aligns across 7 bases. CDR1 is SNHLY and CDR2 is FYNNEI in the germline V gene. V lost 5 bases, J lost 6 bases, and 4 bases stayed unmatched. This CDR3 spans 13 amino acids. The CDR3 loop reads CASSRQGGQPQHF. CDR3 DNA: TGTGCCAGCAGTCGACAGGGCGGTCAGCCCCAGCATTTT.

A few counts support this clonotype. The CDR3 here is CASSYPGLGTDTQYF. CDR3 DNA: TGTGCCAGCAGCTACCCGGGACTAGGCACAGATACGCAGTATTTT. The chain employs TRBV21-1 and TRBJ2-3; whether TRBD1, the table's D call, matches the DNA was not checked. TRBV21-1 is termed a pseudogene. This CDR3 is built from 15 residues.

This clonotype was counted ten times or more. CDR3 bases: TGTGCCAGCAGACCTCCCGCCAGGCACACAGATACGCAGTATTTT. It encodes CASRPPARHTDTQYF. The chain combines TRBV6-1 with TRBJ2-3; D remains unclear. The CDR3 consists of 15 residues. CDR1 and CDR2 (germline): MNHNS, SASEGT. Trimming cost V 6 bases and J 2 bases, with 15 bases left between them.

This clonotype was picked up many times. This rearrangement joins TRBV14 to TRBJ2-5, with 7 bases that match TRBD1. There are 16 residues in the CDR3. The V gene end was trimmed by 4 bases and the J gene end by 2 bases; junction bases not matched to a gene: 10. Germline V gene lookup returns CDR1 SGHDN and CDR2 FVKESK. CDR3 coding DNA: TGTGCCAGCAGCCTAAGGGACAGAACCTATCAAGAGACCCAGTACTTC. As protein: CASSLRDRTYQETQYF.

This clonotype was recorded a few times. The genes are TRBV11-2 and TRBJ2-5; D is uncertain. Germline V gives CDR1 SGHAT, CDR2 FQNNGV. Trimming removed 5 bases from V and 4 bases from J, with 5 bases in between. The CDR3 length is 11 residues. In DNA, the CDR3 is TGTGCCAGCAGCCCCACAGAGACCCAGTACTTC. Encoded protein: CASSPTETQYF. The full variable domain, completed using reference TRBV11-2 and TRBJ2-5, is EAGVAQSPRYKIIEKRQSVAFWCNPISGHATLYWYQQILGQGPKLLIQFQNNGVVDDSQLPKDRFSAERLKGVDSTLKIQPAKLEDSAVYLCASSPTETQYFGPGTRLLVL.

About this clonotype itself: The junction departs from the called germline gene at one end, perhaps through a read error. This rearrangement joins TRBV7-7 to TRBJ2-5; D call uncertain. The CDR3 has 13 amino acids. The V gene's germline CDR1 is SSHAT and CDR2 FNYEAQ (reference sequence). CDR3 residues: CASSLDRAETQYF. In DNA, the CDR3 is TGTGCTAGCAGCTTAGATCGAGCGGAGACCCAGTACTTC.

This clonotype was recorded many times. This chain uses TRBV5-6 with TRBJ1-1; D is ambiguous. CDR1 is SGHDT, CDR2 YYEEEE, per germline. This CDR3 contains 14 residues. The V gene lost 0 bases and the J gene lost 3 bases, with 9 bases spanning the gap. CDR3 sequence: CASSLVGEYTEAFF. In DNA form, the CDR3 reads TGTGCCAGCAGCTTGGTAGGCGAATACACTGAAGCTTTCTTT.

In its sample, this clonotype was seen many times. V usage is TRBV6-2 or TRBV6-3 and J usage is TRBJ2-2; D remains unclear. Trimming took 5 bases from V and 10 from J, leaving 11 bases between them. Germline V gene sequence: CDR1 MNHEY, CDR2 SVGEGT. The CDR3 consists of 12 residues. The DNA of the CDR3 is TGTGCCAGCAGTCAAAGTCAAGCGGAGCTGTTTTTT. It is translated as CASSQSQAELFF.